The source of this TCR beta chain is a study of cytomegalovirus exposure and HLA in healthy donors. Turning to the study itself: Genetic ancestry analysis placed over 65% of the approximately 400 donors that were genotyped in the Caucasian-associated cluster.

PCR primers comprised 60 Vbeta and 13 Jbeta primers. TCRdb's table, derived via immunoSEQ multiplex PCR, lists solely in-frame clones and lacks some. The profile shows under 45,000 clones, 80% of them singletons. This clone was seen just once. The receptor was isolated from a male donor in good health and CMV-seronegative. Sequenced input: PBMCs.

The CDR3 DNA sequence: TGCGCCAGCAGCTTGACACTCCCTGGGACAGGGGCAACCGGGGAGCTGTTTTTT. Encoded protein: CASSLTLPGTGATGELFF. The V gene is TRBV5-1, the J gene TRBJ2-2; 10 bases align to TRBD1. This CDR3 comprises 18 residues. Unmatched junction bases numbered 11, after V lost 1 base and J lost 5 bases. The V gene's germline CDR1 is SGHRS and CDR2 YFSETQ.